The 24 T cell receptor beta chains below were found in one sample sequenced in a study of blood T cells in healthy people across ages. For the second PCR, which ran for roughly 7 to 11 cycles, a sample-barcoded 5' primer and a J-beta primer mix were used. TCRdb redid the calling of the 5' RACE reads with MiXCR, one entry per CDR3 protein. The sample yields roughly 1.9 million distinct CDR3 sequences, around 40% seen once. The sample was blood. Receptor source: a human donor in good health.

This clonotype was detected only a few times. V gene TRBV5-1 combines with J gene TRBJ2-6; the D gene could be TRBD1 or TRBD2 (5 bases each). The V gene lost 7 bases and the J gene lost 0 bases, with 8 bases spanning the gap. Germline V gene data show CDR1 as SGHRS and CDR2 as YFSETQ. This CDR3 has 14 amino acids. The CDR3 here is CASRDGSGANVLTF. In DNA form, the CDR3 reads TGCGCCAGCCGGGACGGCTCTGGGGCCAACGTCCTGACTTTC.

V is TRBV6-1 and J is TRBJ2-5; tentatively, D is TRBD1 or TRBD2 (7 bases each). The end of the DNA fits TRBJ2-7 better, so the J call may be wrong. Per the germline V gene, CDR1 is MNHNS and CDR2 is SASEGT. The CDR3 is 17 amino acids. CDR3 amino acids: CAATRGGYRDNIYEQYF. CDR3 bases: TGTGCCGCAACCAGGGGGGGGTACCGGGACAACATCTACGAGCAGTACTTC.

As for this clonotype: Germline is not matched at one junction end, which may reflect a read error. The rearrangement joins TRBV20-1 to TRBJ1-5; weak D call: TRBD1 (5 bases). Germline values: CDR1 DFQATT, CDR2 SNEGSKA (reference sequence). The CDR3 has 15 amino acids. The CDR3 nucleotides read TGCAGCGCTACACCTGACACGGGGGGGGATCAGCCCCAGCATTTT. Amino acid sequence: CSATPDTGGDQPQHF.

CDR3: CSARAIGTGAGETQYF. The CDR3 region has the DNA TGCAGTGCTAGAGCGATTGGGACAGGGGCTGGAGAGACCCAGTACTTC. V usage is TRBV20-1 and J usage is TRBJ2-5, with 10 bases aligning to TRBD1. Germline V gene sequence: CDR1 DFQATT, CDR2 SNEGSKA (reference sequence). V was clipped by 1 base and J by 4 bases; unmatched bases: 9. This CDR3 region has 16 residues.

The V gene is TRBV12-3 or TRBV12-4, the J gene TRBJ2-3, with 7 bases that match TRBD1. The CDR3 consists of 16 residues. The V segment lost 3 bases and the J segment 3 bases; nucleotides outside the gene matches: 9. The CDR3 DNA follows: TGTGCCAGCAGTTTGGGGACAGCGCACAGAACAGATACGCAGTATTTT. Its protein product is CASSLGTAHRTDTQYF.

This clonotype came up a few times. V and J are TRBV7-2 and TRBJ2-3; 7 bases fit TRBD1. V lost 1 base to trimming and J lost 4 bases; unmatched junction nucleotides: 5. The CDR3 consists of 15 residues. From germline, CDR1 is SGHTA and CDR2 FQGNSA. This chain's CDR3 is CASSLGRGYPDTQYF. DNA of the CDR3: TGTGCCAGCAGCTTAGGCAGGGGGTACCCAGATACGCAGTATTTT.

This clonotype was found a few times. The chain recombines TRBV7-2 with TRBJ1-1; a possible D gene is TRBD1 (5 bases). V was pared by 3 bases and J by 4 bases, with 9 bases between. Germline assignment: CDR1 SGHTA and CDR2 FQGNSA. The CDR3 extends over 13 amino acids. Here the CDR3 DNA reads TGTGCCAGCAGCTTGCGCAGGGCCACTGAAGCTTTCTTT. It specifies CASSLRRATEAFF.

Only a few counts were recorded for this clonotype. The V gene is TRBV5-1, the J gene TRBJ2-4; 8 bases agree with TRBD1. The J call may be faulty, since TRBJ2-7 better matches the DNA end. Germline V gene data show CDR1 as SGHRS and CDR2 as YFSETQ. The CDR3 spans 15 residues. The CDR3 nucleotides are TGCGCCAGCAGCTCTGACAGGGGCGTTCAAGCCGAGCAGTACTTC. This encodes CASSSDRGVQAEQYF.

The count of this clonotype is one. The chain uses TRBV7-9 and TRBJ2-1; 7 bases align to TRBD1. The CDR3 totals 17 residues. The germline V gene has CDR1 SEHNR and CDR2 FQNEAQ (reference sequence). V lost 5 bases and J lost 3; bases outside the gene matches: 13. The CDR3 DNA sequence: TGTGCCAGCAGCCTCAACAGGGGACGGGATTTCTACAATGAGCAGTTCTTC. Translation gives CASSLNRGRDFYNEQFF. The full variable domain, completed using reference TRBV7-9 and TRBJ2-1, is DTGVSQNPRHKITKRGQNVTFRCDPISEHNRLYWYRQTLGQGPEFLTYFQNEAQLEKSRLLSDRFSAERPKGSFSTLEIQRTEQGDSAMYLCASSLNRGRDFYNEQFFGPGTRLTVL.

The V call is TRBV4-2, the J call TRBJ1-1, with D uncertain. The CDR3 runs 14 residues. Germline CDR1 LGHNA, CDR2 YNFKEQ. V was pared by 0 bases and J by 2 bases, with 7 bases between. CDR3 region: CASSQEKGNTEAFF. CDR3 bases: TGTGCCAGCAGCCAAGAAAAGGGTAACACTGAAGCTTTCTTT.

This chain uses TRBV20-1 with TRBJ2-3; TRBD2 matches at 13 bases. The trim removed 3 bases at V and 5 bases at J, leaving 5 bases unmatched. The CDR3 has 15 residues. Germline V gene sequence: CDR1 DFQATT, CDR2 SNEGSKA (reference sequence). The CDR3 DNA is TGCAGTGCTAGTGGGACTAGCGGGGCGGAAGATACGCAGTATTTT. Amino acid sequence: CSASGTSGAEDTQYF.

The chain joins TRBV20-1 to TRBJ2-1; 9 bases agree with TRBD2. The germline V gene encodes CDR1 DFQATT and CDR2 SNEGSKA (reference sequence). The CDR3 is 17 amino acids. V lost 0 bases, J lost 5 bases, and 11 bases stayed unmatched. The CDR3 DNA is TGCAGTGCTAGAGAACGAAAGCGGGGGGACCGCGACAATGAGCAGTTCTTC. Its protein is CSARERKRGDRDNEQFF.

This clonotype came up a few times. V and J are TRBV4-3 and TRBJ2-4, with D perhaps assigned TRBD1 or TRBD2 (6 bases each). Germline V CDR1 and CDR2: LGHNA, YSLEER. The V and J ends lost 0 bases and 8 bases respectively, with 14 bases between them. The CDR3 is made up of 15 amino acids. The CDR3 bases are TGCGCCAGCAGCCAAGAGGGGGGCGGAGGATACATTCAGTACTTC. Protein sequence: CASSQEGGGGYIQYF.

The chain employs TRBV6-5 and TRBJ2-3, with D unclear. Trimming removed 1 base from V and 0 bases from J, with 8 bases in between. The germline V gene encodes CDR1 MNHEY and CDR2 SVGAGI. The CDR3 covers 15 residues. In DNA form, the CDR3 reads TGTGCCAGCAGTTACTTTGCGGCAAGCACAGATACGCAGTATTTT. This translates into CASSYFAASTDTQYF.

This chain connects TRBV6-1 to TRBJ2-4; D possibly corresponds to TRBD2 (6 bases). The length of the CDR3 is 17 residues. Germline CDR1 and CDR2: MNHNS and SASEGT. The ends were cut back, 4 bases at V and 0 bases at J, with 16 bases in the middle. The CDR3 nucleotides are TGTGCCAGCAGTGGGAGGGGCCCCGTTCTAGCCAAAAACATTCAGTACTTC. Its translation is CASSGRGPVLAKNIQYF.

In the case of this clonotype: The junction departs from germline at one end; a sequencing error may be responsible. The gene calls are TRBV7-6 and TRBJ2-4; D is uncertain. This CDR3 is 13 amino acids long. CDR1 SGHVS and CDR2 FNYEAQ come from the germline V gene. For the CDR3, the DNA is TGTGCCGGCAGCCCGTGGGTTGCAGGCGTGCAGTACTTC. Protein product: CAGSPWVAGVQYF.

This clonotype occurred many times. The chain carries TRBV20-1 and TRBJ2-2; 8 bases match TRBD1. This CDR3 has 16 amino acids. The germline V gene encodes CDR1 DFQATT and CDR2 SNEGSKA (reference sequence). Germline trimming cut 0 bases from V and 3 bases from J; bases unmatched to any gene: 6. The CDR3 here is CSARDYETGDTGELFF. CDR3 DNA sequence: TGCAGTGCTAGAGATTACGAGACAGGGGACACCGGGGAGCTGTTTTTT.

This chain links TRBV9 with TRBJ2-3; TRBD2 agrees at 9 bases. Looked up from germline, CDR1 is SGDLS and CDR2 is YYNGEE. This CDR3 has 15 residues. V gave up 1 base and J gave up 2 bases; unmatched junction bases: 2. In nucleotides, the CDR3 is TGTGCCAGCAGCGTATCTAGCGGGGCCACAGATACGCAGTATTTT. Protein sequence: CASSVSSGATDTQYF. The variable domain in full, completed from reference TRBV9 and TRBJ2-3, reads DSGVTQTPKHLITATGQRVTLRCSPRSGDLSVYWYQQSLDQGLQFLIQYYNGEERAKGNILERFSAQQFPDLHSELNLSSLELGDSALYFCASSVSSGATDTQYFGPGTRLTVL.

This clonotype was detected a few times. A junction end diverges from the germline sequence, so it may reflect a read error. V and J are TRBV20-1 and TRBJ2-1; maybe TRBD2 (6 bases). Germline CDR1 DFQATT, CDR2 SNEGSKA (reference sequence). This CDR3 region has 16 residues. The CDR3 spells CSARGGLKGGLNEQFF. The CDR3 nucleotides are TGCAGTGCCAGAGGAGGGCTAAAGGGTGGGCTCAATGAGCAGTTCTTC.

This clonotype was found a few times. The chain joins TRBV12-3 or TRBV12-4 to TRBJ1-1; no reliable D call. Trimming removed 7 bases at V and 5 bases at J, with 11 bases between. This CDR3 is built from 12 residues. The CDR3 loop is CASTVIGTEAFF. Here the CDR3 DNA reads TGTGCCAGCACCGTCATCGGGACTGAAGCTTTCTTT.

The V gene is TRBV20-1, the J gene TRBJ2-3, with D possibly being TRBD1 or TRBD2 (5 bases each). Germline assignment: CDR1 DFQATT and CDR2 SNEGSKA (reference sequence). This CDR3 spans 13 amino acids. V dropped 2 bases and J dropped 4 bases, with 10 bases sitting between them. The CDR3 DNA is TGCAGTGCTAGAACGGGACCTTCAGATACGCAGTATTTT. The encoded protein is CSARTGPSDTQYF.

The gene calls are TRBV4-2 and TRBJ2-7; 7 bases align to TRBD2. Germline V lookup: CDR1 LGHNA, CDR2 YNFKEQ. V trimming: 3 bases; J trimming: 4 bases; junction bases outside the gene matches: 6. The CDR3 runs 14 residues. CDR3 in DNA: TGTGCCAGCAGCCAGGGGGGGGACGGTTACGAGCAGTACTTC. Translated: CASSQGGDGYEQYF.

The rearrangement joins TRBV12-3 or TRBV12-4 to TRBJ2-3, with no clear D. V dropped 3 bases and J dropped 11 bases, with 9 bases sitting between them. The CDR3 is 11 residues long. DNA for the CDR3: TGTGCCAGCAGTTTTGCCGAGGTGCAGTATTTT. It codes for CASSFAEVQYF.

This rearrangement joins TRBV3-1 to TRBJ2-5; no definite D call. Germline CDR1 LGHDT, CDR2 YNNKEL (reference sequence). Trimming cost V 1 base and J 4 bases, with 7 bases left between them. The CDR3 spans 13 residues. CDR3 residues: CASSQGWGETQYF. The CDR3 DNA follows: TGTGCCAGCAGCCAAGGGTGGGGAGAGACCCAGTACTTC.